Below, 31 T cell receptor beta chains from the same sample are listed, as sequenced in a study of cytomegalovirus exposure and HLA in healthy donors. The PCR had 60 Vbeta and 13 Jbeta primers. The repertoire was sequenced with immunoSEQ multiplex PCR; TCRdb's copy has only in-frame clones and lacks some. This table has 100,000 to 150,000 clones, approximately 68% appearing once. The sequenced sample was PBMCs. Source of these receptors: a man aged 25-45 years in good health and CMV-seropositive.

The CDR3 nucleotides read TGTGCCAGCAGACATACAGGGGGCAACACTGAAGCTTTCTTT. Residues: CASRHTGGNTEAFF. The gene calls are TRBV6-1 and TRBJ1-1; TRBD1 matches 9 bases. The CDR3 spans 14 residues. With 6 bases clipped from V and 2 bases from J, the junction kept 4 bases outside the gene matches. Germline values: CDR1 MNHNS, CDR2 SASEGT.

The chain recombines TRBV12-5 with TRBJ2-4; maybe TRBD1 (6 bases). Trimming pared 5 bases from V and 12 bases from J, leaving 17 bases between. CDR1 and CDR2 (germline): LGHNT, FRNRAP. The CDR3 is 13 residues long. The CDR3 nucleotides are TGTGCTAGTGGTATAACGGCCGGGACACCTCAGTACTTC. It translates to CASGITAGTPQYF.

This clone was picked up a small number of times. The chain is built from TRBV5-4 and TRBJ1-1; 10 bases align to TRBD1. Germline CDR1 SGHNT, CDR2 YYREEE (reference sequence). V shed 3 bases, J shed 3 bases, and the junction held 8 bases outside the gene matches. The CDR3 is 16 residues long. CDR3 region: CASSSPTGGLDTEAFF. The DNA for the CDR3 is TGTGCCAGCAGCTCCCCGACAGGGGGCCTGGACACTGAAGCTTTCTTT.

This clone was found once. The rearrangement links TRBV7-9 to TRBJ1-1; D perhaps matches TRBD1 (6 bases). V lost 4 bases to trimming and J lost 6 bases, with 24 bases between them. The CDR3 loop spans 17 amino acids. The germline V gene encodes CDR1 SEHNR and CDR2 FQNEAQ (reference sequence). CDR3 residues: CASSSGGGGTATSEAFF. In nucleotides, the CDR3 is TGTGCCAGCAGCTCGGGCGGGGGGGGCACCGCGACCTCTGAAGCTTTCTTT.

This clone is judged medium-sized. The chain recombines TRBV4-3 with TRBJ2-1; TRBD2 might be the D (6 bases). Trimming left V 1 base short and J 3 bases short, with 10 bases between. The CDR3 runs to 15 residues. In germline, CDR1 is LGHNA, CDR2 YSLEER. CDR3 nucleotides: TGCGCCAGCAGCCAAGCTAGCGCAGACTACAATGAGCAGTTCTTC. Translating it yields CASSQASADYNEQFF.

The J gene is TRBJ2-3, the V gene TRBV2; 8 nucleotides match TRBD2. Germline V CDR1 and CDR2: SNHLY, FYNNEI. CDR3 size: 17 residues. The ends lost 4 bases at V and 2 bases at J; junction bases unmatched: 11. CDR3 sequence (DNA): TGTGCCAGCAGTGGATACTTAGCGGGAATATTCACAGATACGCAGTATTTT. Its protein is CASSGYLAGIFTDTQYF.

This rearrangement joins TRBV6-5 to TRBJ1-6, with a possible D match to TRBD1 (5 bases). The CDR3 is 16 residues long. Germline V gene sequence: CDR1 MNHEY, CDR2 SVGAGI. V lost 2 bases, J lost 10 bases, and 18 bases lay in between. In DNA form, the CDR3 reads TGTGCCAGCAGTTACGGGGCTCCAGACAGTTACTCACCCCTCCACTTT. The encoded protein is CASSYGAPDSYSPLHF.

The chain joins TRBV5-5 to TRBJ1-4; 9 bases match TRBD1. This CDR3 is built from 15 residues. Trimming took 3 bases from V and 8 from J; bases not matched to a gene: 8. The germline gives CDR1 SGHKS, CDR2 YYEKEE (reference sequence). CDR3 protein: CASSWSGTGFEKLFF. As DNA, the CDR3 is TGTGCCAGCAGCTGGTCCGGGACAGGGTTCGAAAAACTGTTTTTT.

This chain links TRBV28 with TRBJ1-1; no firm D call. Germline CDR1 reads MDHEN; CDR2 reads SYDVKM. The CDR3 contains 13 residues. V was cut by 2 bases and J by 1 base, with 5 bases left in between. The CDR3 sequence is CASSLGPNTEAFF. CDR3 bases: TGTGCCAGCAGTTTAGGGCCGAACACTGAAGCTTTCTTT.

This clone appeared a few times. The rearrangement joins TRBV27 to TRBJ2-1; D uncertain. Per the germline V gene, CDR1 is MNHEY and CDR2 is SMNVEV (reference sequence). The V end was cut by 7 bases, the J end by 10 bases, with 14 bases between. The length of the CDR3 is 12 residues. The CDR3 DNA sequence: TGTGCCAGCATCGTAGCCAGTGGGGAGCAGTTCTTC. It specifies CASIVASGEQFF.

This rearrangement joins TRBV15 to TRBJ2-1; 7 bases fit TRBD2. V trimming: 8 bases; J trimming: 5 bases; junction bases outside the gene matches: 9. Per germline, CDR1 LNHNV and CDR2 YYDKDF (reference sequence). This CDR3 has 14 residues. The CDR3 spells CATGIPSGHNEQFF. CDR3 nucleotide sequence: TGTGCCACCGGGATCCCTAGCGGCCACAATGAGCAGTTCTTC.

In the case of this clone: A junction end diverges from the germline sequence, so it may reflect a read error. The chain carries TRBV7-7 and TRBJ2-2; TRBD2 aligns across 12 bases. Per germline, CDR1 SSHAT and CDR2 FNYEAQ (reference sequence). There are 16 residues in the CDR3. The CDR3 sequence is CASSQRLAGATGELFF. The CDR3 DNA reads as TGTGCTAGCAGCCAGCGACTAGCGGGAGCCACCGGGGAGCTGTTTTTT.

The V call is TRBV2, the J call TRBJ2-5, with D possibly being TRBD1 (6 bases). Germline values: CDR1 SNHLY, CDR2 FYNNEI. The CDR3 length is 12 residues. Trimming stripped 9 bases from V and 4 bases from J, with 12 bases between. The CDR3 nucleotides are TGTGCCAGTAACAGGGCTGGAGAGACCCAGTACTTC. It is translated as CASNRAGETQYF. The full variable domain, with the rest looked up from reference TRBV2 and TRBJ2-5, is EPEVTQTPSHQVTQMGQEVILRCVPISNHLYFYWYRQILGQKVEFLVSFYNNEISEKSEIFDDQFSVERPDGSNFTLKIRSTKLEDSAMYFCASNRAGETQYFGPGTRLLVL.

CDR3 DNA: TGTGCCATCAGTAACGGCCGACTAGCGGGAGAGACCCAGTACTTC. This codes for CAISNGRLAGETQYF. The chain couples TRBV10-3 to TRBJ2-5; 10 bases match TRBD2. After removal of 5 bases from V and 4 bases from J, the junction contained 7 bases not matched to a gene. The CDR3 is made up of 15 amino acids. The germline CDR1 and CDR2 sequences are ENHRY and SYGVKD.

The chain employs TRBV5-1 and TRBJ2-1, with 11 nucleotides matching TRBD2. V dropped 0 bases and J dropped 9; count of bases not matched to a gene: 2. CDR3 length equals 14 residues. Germline assignment: CDR1 SGHRS and CDR2 YFSETQ. Here the CDR3 reads CASSLALAGVEQFF. CDR3 DNA sequence: TGCGCCAGCAGCTTGGCACTAGCGGGAGTTGAGCAGTTCTTC.

This chain's CDR3 is CASRSSQGTGELFF. CDR3 sequence (DNA): TGTGCCAGCCGCTCGTCGCAGGGAACCGGGGAGCTGTTTTTT. The chain recombines TRBV7-3 with TRBJ2-2; maybe TRBD1 (5 bases). Germline V CDR1 and CDR2: SGHTA, FQGTGA. The CDR3 consists of 14 residues. V was clipped by 8 bases and J by 5 bases, with 15 bases between them.

The rearrangement joins TRBV5-8 to TRBJ2-1; TRBD2 agrees at 7 bases. Unmatched junction bases numbered 15, after V lost 4 bases and J lost 8 bases. The CDR3 is 16 amino acids. Germline CDR1 and CDR2: SGHTS and YDEGEE. The CDR3 sequence: CASSHGAGTPVDEQFF. CDR3 DNA sequence: TGTGCCAGCAGCCACGGAGCGGGGACCCCTGTCGATGAGCAGTTCTTC. The full variable domain, rest sourced from reference TRBV5-8 and TRBJ2-1, is EAGVTQSPTHLIKTRGQQATLRCSPISGHTSVYWYQQALGLGLQFLLWYDEGEERNRGNFPPRFSGRQFPNYSSELNVNALELEDSALYLCASSHGAGTPVDEQFFGPGTRLTVL.

The V call is TRBV10-2, the J call TRBJ1-1, with D hard to call. V shed 11 bases and J shed 11 bases, with 18 bases lying between them. CDR1 WSHSY and CDR2 SAAADI come from the germline V gene. The CDR3 runs to 11 residues. In nucleotides, the CDR3 is TGCGCCTCCGGACTCTCGCCGATGGCTTTCTTT. The encoded protein is CASGLSPMAFF.

The gene calls are TRBV14 and TRBJ1-1; D unclear. V lost 3 bases, J lost 1 base, and 15 bases lay in between. The CDR3 loop spans 16 amino acids. Germline-derived CDR1 and CDR2 are SGHDN and FVKESK. The CDR3 DNA follows: TGTGCCAGCAGCCACAAGAGTAAAGGAGCGAACACTGAAGCTTTCTTT. This encodes CASSHKSKGANTEAFF.

This chain connects TRBV7-9 to TRBJ1-1; D is possibly TRBD1 (5 bases). This CDR3 contains 12 residues. The V end was cut by 5 bases, the J end by 8 bases, with 12 bases between. Germline CDR1 and CDR2: SEHNR and FQNEAQ (reference sequence). The CDR3: CASSQDRYEAFF. The DNA of the CDR3 is TGTGCCAGCAGCCAAGACAGATACGAAGCTTTCTTT. Combining the CDR3 with reference TRBV7-9 and TRBJ1-1 gives the whole variable domain DTGVSQNPRHKITKRGQNVTFRCDPISEHNRLYWYRQTLGQGPEFLTYFQNEAQLEKSRLLSDRFSAERPKGSFSTLEIQRTEQGDSAMYLCASSQDRYEAFFGQGTRLTVV.

This sequence joins TRBV7-9 and TRBJ1-4; 8 bases align to TRBD1. The germline CDR1 and CDR2 sequences are SEHNR and FQNEAQ (reference sequence). CDR3 length equals 16 residues. J lost 5 bases, V lost 3 bases, and 8 bases had no gene match. CDR3 DNA: TGTGCCAGCAGCTTTCATGGGACAGGTTACAATGAAAAACTGTTTTTT. Amino acids: CASSFHGTGYNEKLFF.

V and J are TRBV28 and TRBJ1-1, with 8 bases identical to TRBD1. Germline V CDR1 and CDR2: MDHEN, SYDVKM. V dropped 5 bases and J dropped 0; count of bases not matched to a gene: 5. The CDR3 has 15 residues. As DNA, the CDR3 is TGTGCCAGCAGTCAGACAGGGGACTTGAACACTGAAGCTTTCTTT. It encodes CASSQTGDLNTEAFF.

The rearrangement links TRBV7-2 to TRBJ1-5; D remains unclear. The CDR3 covers 15 residues. The V gene lost 1 base and the J gene lost 5 bases, with 12 bases spanning the gap. CDR1 and CDR2 (germline): SGHTA, FQGNSA. The CDR3 loop reads CASSLGGSVHQPQHF. CDR3 bases: TGTGCCAGCAGCTTAGGCGGCAGTGTCCATCAGCCCCAGCATTTT.

In DNA form, the CDR3 reads TGTGCCAGCAGCTTACCCTCTCTTTACACAGATACGCAGTATTTT. Translated: CASSLPSLYTDTQYF. The chain combines TRBV7-8 with TRBJ2-3; D gene uncertain. The V gene lost 2 bases and the J gene lost 2 bases, with 11 bases spanning the gap. The germline V gene has CDR1 SGHVS and CDR2 FQNEAQ. The CDR3 extends over 15 amino acids.

This clone was seen a handful of times. V and J are TRBV7-6 and TRBJ1-6; maybe TRBD1 (6 bases). The CDR3 covers 14 residues. Trimming removed 5 bases at V and 11 bases at J, with 16 bases between. In germline, CDR1 is SGHVS, CDR2 FNYEAQ. The CDR3 loop is CASSKGDTGTPLHF. The CDR3 DNA follows: TGTGCCAGCAGCAAGGGGGACACTGGAACACCCCTCCACTTT.

The CDR3 protein is CASSQDYVGTHYEQYF. The CDR3 coding sequence is TGCGCCAGCAGCCAAGACTACGTGGGGACTCACTACGAGCAGTACTTC. The V call is TRBV4-1, the J call TRBJ2-7; the D gene is possibly TRBD2 (6 bases). This CDR3 is 16 amino acids long. V was trimmed by 0 bases and J by 3 bases, leaving 15 bases between them. Germline-derived CDR1 and CDR2 are MGHRA and YSYEKL.

This chain joins TRBV7-3 and TRBJ1-2, with TRBD1 identical over 8 bases. The V segment lost 4 bases and the J segment 7 bases; nucleotides outside the gene matches: 8. Germline CDR1 SGHTA, CDR2 FQGTGA. The CDR3 is 14 amino acids. The DNA for the CDR3 is TGTGCCAGCAGCTCATCTCCAGGGGGCCTTGGCTACACCTTC. Its translation is CASSSSPGGLGYTF.

The V call is TRBV10-1, the J call TRBJ2-2; weak D call: TRBD2 (5 bases). Trimming removed 0 bases from V and 4 bases from J, with 6 bases in between. This CDR3 contains 14 residues. Germline V lookup: CDR1 WNHNN, CDR2 SYGVQD (reference sequence). CDR3 nucleotides: TGCGCCAGCAGTGAGTCTGGGAGCACCGGGGAGCTGTTTTTT. This codes for CASSESGSTGELFF.

V is TRBV5-1 and J is TRBJ2-5; tentative D call: TRBD2 (5 bases). Per the germline V gene, CDR1 is SGHRS and CDR2 is YFSETQ. The CDR3 totals 14 residues. V was pared by 5 bases and J by 1 base, with 12 bases between. CDR3 residues: CASRPLGSQETQYF. The CDR3 DNA reads as TGCGCCAGCAGACCCCTAGGGAGCCAAGAGACCCAGTACTTC.

This chain joins TRBV5-1 and TRBJ2-7; the match to TRBD2 covers 8 bases. CDR1 is SGHRS and CDR2 is YFSETQ in the germline V gene. The CDR3 loop spans 14 amino acids. Trimming removed 0 bases from V and 6 bases from J; junction bases left unmatched: 5. The CDR3 bases are TGCGCCAGCAGCTTGGATGCGGGAGGTGGCGAGCAGTACTTC. Translation gives CASSLDAGGGEQYF.

For the CDR3, the DNA is TGTGCCAGCAGCTTAAAGTTGCCGAGCTCCTACAATGAGCAGTTCTTC. Translating it yields CASSLKLPSSYNEQFF. V usage is TRBV7-2 and J usage is TRBJ2-1; D ambiguous. This CDR3 contains 16 residues. V was cut by 2 bases and J by 0 bases, with 11 bases left in between. Germline V gene data show CDR1 as SGHTA and CDR2 as FQGNSA.